This TCR beta chain comes out of a study of blood T cell repertoires in COVID-19. About the research overall: COVID-19 samples from acute and convalescent phases originated in the United States, Italy and Spain. From T cells, B-cell-depleted T cells, or PBMCs came the material, which was cDNA or gDNA.

In the original workflow: Amplifying reference gene primers gave estimates of nucleated cell counts. Clones were read by immunoSEQ multiplex PCR, and TCRdb kept only the in-frame ones, dropping some. From that table come the V and J calls and clone size; the DNA was used to work out D and trimming. The sample records about 160,000 clones, approximately 86% being singletons. The CDR3 covers 14 residues. V was pared by 4 bases and J by 8 bases, with 10 bases of the junction left unmatched. Germline CDR1 reads SGHNT; CDR2 reads YYREEE (reference sequence). The specimen sequenced was peripheral blood. The chain uses TRBV5-4 and TRBJ1-2, with TRBD1 identical over 8 bases. The sequence was obtained from a woman in her fifties or sixties with active or convalescent COVID-19. The CDR3: CASSLSDRGYGYTF. The CDR3 DNA follows: TGTGCCAGCAGCCTGAGCGACAGGGGATACGGCTACACCTTC.